The sequence of this T cell receptor beta chain was determined in a study of blood T cell repertoires in COVID-19. Across the study: Researchers got acute and convalescent COVID-19 samples from the United States, Italy and Spain. Sources were T cells, B-cell-depleted T cells, or PBMCs; the material itself was cDNA or gDNA.

Per the study methods: Estimation of nucleated cell counts relied on the amplification of reference gene primers. Sequenced by immunoSEQ multiplex PCR; TCRdb stores in-frame clones only, minus some. The DNA was the basis for D and trimming; V, J and clone size are from that table. The data show about 55,000 clones, around four fifths seen once. With 0 bases removed from V and 3 bases from J, the gap between germline ends came to 7 bases. This CDR3 spans 13 amino acids. CDR1 and CDR2 from the germline V gene are SGHRS and YFSETQ. In the case of this clone: Other DNA sequences in the same sample also yield this CDR3.

Source material: peripheral blood. This chain links TRBV5-1 with TRBJ2-7, with D possibly TRBD2 on 5 matching bases. This TCR came from a woman in her fifties or sixties with acute or convalescent COVID-19. Written as DNA, the CDR3 is TGCGCCAGCAGCTTGGCTCGGGACTACGAGCAGTACTTC. Its translation is CASSLARDYEQYF.